This T cell receptor (beta chain) was documented in a study of blood T cell repertoires in COVID-19. Overall study: Researchers got acute and convalescent COVID-19 samples from the United States, Italy and Spain.

This clone appeared a single time. Per the study methods: Estimation of nucleated cell counts relied on the amplification of reference gene primers. TCRdb keeps only in-frame clones here, not all; method: immunoSEQ multiplex PCR. From that table come the V and J calls and clone size; the DNA was used to work out D and trimming. The sample has about 110,000 clones, 72% seen once. This TCR derives from a woman aged 55-69 years with acute or convalescent COVID-19. The specimen was peripheral blood.

CDR3: CASSTAPNEEAKLFF. The CDR3 DNA is TGTGCCAGCAGTACGGCCCCGAACGAGGAGGCAAAACTGTTTTTT. V gene TRBV6-5 combines with J gene TRBJ1-4; D uncertain. The V end was cut by 5 bases, the J end by 10 bases, with 20 bases between. The CDR3 loop spans 15 amino acids. Looked up from germline, CDR1 is MNHEY and CDR2 is SVGAGI.